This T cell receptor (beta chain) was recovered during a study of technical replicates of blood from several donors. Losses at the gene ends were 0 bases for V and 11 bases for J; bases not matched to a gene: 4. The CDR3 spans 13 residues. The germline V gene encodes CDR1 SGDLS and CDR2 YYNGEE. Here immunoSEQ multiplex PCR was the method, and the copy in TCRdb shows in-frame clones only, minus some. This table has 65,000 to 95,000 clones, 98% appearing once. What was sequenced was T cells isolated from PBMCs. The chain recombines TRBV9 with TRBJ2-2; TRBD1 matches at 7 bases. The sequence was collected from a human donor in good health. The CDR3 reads CASSVETGRELFF. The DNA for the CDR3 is TGTGCCAGCAGCGTAGAGACAGGGCGAGAGCTGTTTTTT.